Following are 16 T cell receptor beta chains from one sample sequenced in a study of cytomegalovirus exposure and HLA in healthy donors. Primers: 60 Vbeta forward and 13 Jbeta reverse. The table came from immunoSEQ multiplex PCR; TCRdb's copy has only in-frame clones and leaves some out. The table for this sample gives approximately 75,000 clones. The specimen sequenced was PBMCs. All receptors derive from a boy aged 10-17 years in good health and CMV-seronegative.

This sequence joins TRBV5-5 and TRBJ1-4, with 9 nucleotides matching TRBD1. This CDR3 comprises 17 residues. Germline trimming cut 2 bases from V and 5 bases from J; bases unmatched to any gene: 10. Germline-derived CDR1 and CDR2 are SGHKS and YYEKEE (reference sequence). CDR3 sequence: CASSLEGQGRPNEKLFF. The CDR3 DNA is TGTGCCAGCAGCTTAGAGGGACAGGGTAGACCCAATGAAAAACTGTTTTTT.

This chain joins TRBV6-1 and TRBJ1-1; 7 nucleotides align to TRBD1. V lost 3 bases and J lost 5; bases outside the gene matches: 9. Germline assignment: CDR1 MNHNS and CDR2 SASEGT. CDR3 length: 15 residues. The CDR3, as DNA: TGTGCCAGCAGTGAGCCTCGTACAGGGGTAACTGAAGCTTTCTTT. Its protein product is CASSEPRTGVTEAFF.

This chain uses TRBV9 with TRBJ2-3, with D tentatively TRBD2 (6 bases). Looked up from germline, CDR1 is SGDLS and CDR2 is YYNGEE. V was shortened by 4 bases and J by 2 bases, with 20 bases between the two germline ends. This CDR3 has 17 amino acids. The CDR3 region has the DNA TGTGCCAGCAGCCCTAGGCAGGCGGGGACCACCACAGATACGCAGTATTTT. Amino acid sequence: CASSPRQAGTTTDTQYF. The full variable domain, with the rest looked up from reference TRBV9 and TRBJ2-3, is DSGVTQTPKHLITATGQRVTLRCSPRSGDLSVYWYQQSLDQGLQFLIQYYNGEERAKGNILERFSAQQFPDLHSELNLSSLELGDSALYFCASSPRQAGTTTDTQYFGPGTRLTVL.

This chain joins TRBV6-5 and TRBJ1-2; D may be TRBD1 (5 bases). The CDR3 contains 13 residues. Germline CDR1 and CDR2: MNHEY and SVGAGI. V was cut by 0 bases and J by 7 bases, with 9 bases left in between. The CDR3 reads CASSYSRTFGYTF. As DNA, the CDR3 is TGTGCCAGCAGTTACTCGAGGACATTTGGCTACACCTTC.

The chain has TRBV13 and TRBJ1-3; maybe TRBD1 (6 bases). CDR1 PRHDT and CDR2 FYEKMQ come from the germline V gene (reference sequence). CDR3 length: 16 residues. Trimming took off 2 bases at V and 5 bases at J, with 16 bases between the two ends. The CDR3 sequence: CASSLSVPGERNTIYF. The CDR3 bases are TGTGCCAGCAGCTTAAGTGTACCAGGGGAAAGAAACACCATATATTTT.

The V gene is TRBV19, the J gene TRBJ1-1; D is unclear. The V gene's germline CDR1 is LNHDA and CDR2 SQIVND (reference sequence). The V gene lost 7 bases and the J gene lost 6 bases, with 15 bases spanning the gap. The CDR3 is made up of 13 amino acids. CDR3 nucleotide sequence: TGTGCCAGTAACCCACGAGGGATCTCTGAAGCTTTCTTT. Its translation: CASNPRGISEAFF.

CDR3 nucleotides: TGTGCCAGCAGCCGGCGACAGGGTAGGACTGAAGCTTTCTTT. This codes for CASSRRQGRTEAFF. The chain carries TRBV5-6 and TRBJ1-1; 7 bases are shared with TRBD1. The length of the CDR3 is 14 residues. In germline, CDR1 is SGHDT, CDR2 YYEEEE. J lost 5 bases, V lost 4 bases, and 8 bases had no gene match. The variable domain in full, completed from reference TRBV5-6 and TRBJ1-1, reads DAGVTQSPTHLIKTRGQQVTLRCSPKSGHDTVSWYQQALGQGPQFIFQYYEEEERQRGNFPDRFSGHQFPNYSSELNVNALLLGDSALYLCASSRRQGRTEAFFGQGTRLTVV.

The V and J genes are TRBV9 and TRBJ1-1, with a possible D match to TRBD1 (5 bases). The CDR3 length is 12 residues. V dropped 0 bases and J dropped 8 bases, with 8 bases sitting between them. Germline V lookup: CDR1 SGDLS, CDR2 YYNGEE. Here the CDR3 reads CASSVVAGEAFF. The CDR3 DNA reads TGTGCCAGCAGCGTAGTTGCAGGGGAAGCTTTCTTT.

As concerns this clone: Because the CDR3 is missing its conserved closing phenylalanine or tryptophan, this is likely a read error. In DNA form, the CDR3 reads TGTGCCAGTAGGACAGGAAGGTCGGCGGGCTACACCTCC. This translates into CASRTGRSAGYTS. The gene calls are TRBV19 and TRBJ1-2; a weak D match, TRBD1 (6 bases). Trimming pared 6 bases from V and 8 bases from J, leaving 16 bases between. The CDR3 has 13 amino acids. CDR1 is LNHDA, CDR2 SQIVND, per germline (reference sequence).

This sequence joins TRBV7-3 and TRBJ2-1, with 13 bases fitting TRBD2. This CDR3 has 15 amino acids. Germline assignment: CDR1 SGHTA and CDR2 FQGTGA. Germline trimming cut 5 bases from V and 8 bases from J; bases unmatched to any gene: 6. This CDR3 is CASSPTSGRAHEQFF. The CDR3 DNA reads TGTGCCAGCAGCCCTACTAGCGGGAGGGCCCATGAGCAGTTCTTC.

The chain combines TRBV30 with TRBJ2-4; possible D gene TRBD2, 6 bases. Trimming stripped 3 bases from V and 8 bases from J, with 11 bases between. Per the germline V gene, CDR1 is GTSNPN and CDR2 is SVGIG (reference sequence). The CDR3 runs to 12 residues. CDR3 bases: TGTGCCTGGAGCCTGGGGGGTGACATTCAGTACTTC. As protein: CAWSLGGDIQYF.

The genes are TRBV18 and TRBJ1-4, with no clear D. The germline gives CDR1 KGHSH, CDR2 LQKENI. The CDR3 runs to 12 residues. V was trimmed by 6 bases and J by 5 bases, leaving 7 bases between them. CDR3 in DNA: TGTGCCAGCTCCCAACAGAATGAAAAACTGTTTTTT. Amino acid sequence: CASSQQNEKLFF.

The genes are TRBV29-1 and TRBJ2-7, with D tentatively TRBD1 (7 bases). Trimming shortened V by 1 base and J by 2 bases, and 18 bases separated the two germline ends. CDR3 length equals 16 residues. Germline values: CDR1 SQVTM, CDR2 ANQGSEA. CDR3 sequence: CSVEGNRQGGAYEQYF. The CDR3 coding sequence is TGCAGCGTTGAAGGAAATCGGCAGGGGGGAGCCTACGAGCAGTACTTC.

The rearrangement joins TRBV7-2 to TRBJ2-7, with 7 bases lining up with TRBD2. The V gene end was trimmed by 5 bases and the J gene end by 6 bases; junction bases not matched to a gene: 10. CDR1 is SGHTA and CDR2 is FQGNSA in the germline V gene. This CDR3 region has 14 residues. The chain's CDR3 is CASSPAGRVTEQYF. In DNA, the CDR3 is TGTGCCAGCAGCCCCGCAGGGAGGGTCACCGAGCAGTACTTC.

The chain carries TRBV6-4 and TRBJ2-2; 7 bases are a match to TRBD2. The CDR3 consists of 13 residues. Trimming cost V 2 bases and J 6 bases; bases outside gene matches: 0. Germline CDR1 is MRHNA and CDR2 is SNTAGT. The CDR3 spells CASSDGLAGELFF. CDR3 coding DNA: TGTGCCAGCAGTGACGGACTAGCCGGGGAGCTGTTTTTT.

The rearrangement joins TRBV6-5 to TRBJ2-1; perhaps TRBD2 as D (5 bases). The CDR3 sequence is 15 residues long. Trimming left V 2 bases short and J 3 bases short, with 11 bases between. Looked up from germline, CDR1 is MNHEY and CDR2 is SVGAGI. The CDR3 DNA sequence: TGTGCCAGCAGTTACGGTATGGCGGGCTACAATGAGCAGTTCTTC. This encodes CASSYGMAGYNEQFF.